This TCR beta chain is from a study of blood T cell repertoires in COVID-19. About the research overall: In each case, the material was cDNA or gDNA derived from T cells, B-cell-depleted T cells, or PBMCs.

In the original analysis: For nucleated cells, counts were estimated from reference gene primer amplification. The assay was immunoSEQ multiplex PCR, and TCRdb's table has in-frame clones only and misses some. The V and J calls and clone size were taken over from that table, and D and trimming were inferred from the DNA. The table records 150,000 to 200,000 clones, about 81% of them present only once. The V gene lost 5 bases and the J gene lost 4 bases, with 11 bases spanning the gap. Germline V gene sequence: CDR1 MNHEY, CDR2 SVGAGI. The CDR3 totals 13 residues. With regard to this clone: This CDR3 is also generated by other DNA sequences in the sample.

The gene calls are TRBV6-5 and TRBJ1-2; possibly TRBD1 for D (6 bases). This TCR came from a human donor in a cohort sampled during active COVID-19. The sequenced sample consisted of peripheral blood. CDR3 in amino acids: CASSLGQRYGYTF. CDR3 nucleotides: TGTGCCAGCAGTCTAGGACAGCGCTATGGCTACACCTTC.